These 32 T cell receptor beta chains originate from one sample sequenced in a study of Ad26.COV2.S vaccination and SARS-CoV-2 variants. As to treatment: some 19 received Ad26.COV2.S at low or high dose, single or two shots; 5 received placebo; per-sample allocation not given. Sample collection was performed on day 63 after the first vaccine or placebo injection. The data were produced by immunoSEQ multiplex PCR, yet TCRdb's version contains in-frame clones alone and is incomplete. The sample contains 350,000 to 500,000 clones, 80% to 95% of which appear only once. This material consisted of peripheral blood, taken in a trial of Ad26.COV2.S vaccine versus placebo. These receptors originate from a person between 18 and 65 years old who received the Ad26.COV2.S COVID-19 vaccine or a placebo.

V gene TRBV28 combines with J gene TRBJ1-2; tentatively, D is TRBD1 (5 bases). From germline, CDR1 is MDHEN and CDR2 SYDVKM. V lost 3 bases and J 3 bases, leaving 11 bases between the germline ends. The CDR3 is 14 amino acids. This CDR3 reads CASSFGDRHYGYTF. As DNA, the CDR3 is TGTGCCAGCAGTTTCGGCGACAGACACTATGGCTACACCTTC.

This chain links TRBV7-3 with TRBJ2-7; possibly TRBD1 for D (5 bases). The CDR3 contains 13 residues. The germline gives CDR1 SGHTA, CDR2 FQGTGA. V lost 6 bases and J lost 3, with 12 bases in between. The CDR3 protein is CASSLGPLYEQYF. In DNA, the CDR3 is TGTGCCAGCAGTCTGGGGCCCCTCTACGAGCAGTACTTC.

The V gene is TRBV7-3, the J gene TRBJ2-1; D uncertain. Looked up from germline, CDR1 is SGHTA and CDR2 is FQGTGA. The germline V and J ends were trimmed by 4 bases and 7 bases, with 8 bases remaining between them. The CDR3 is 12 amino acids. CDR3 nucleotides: TGTGCCAGCAGCTCGGACCCAAATGAGCAGTTCTTC. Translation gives CASSSDPNEQFF.

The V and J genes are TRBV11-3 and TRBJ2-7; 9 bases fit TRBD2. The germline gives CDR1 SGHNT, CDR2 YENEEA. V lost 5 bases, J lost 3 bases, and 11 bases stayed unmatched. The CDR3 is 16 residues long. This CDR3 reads CASSGMTSGGNYEQYF. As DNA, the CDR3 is TGTGCCAGCAGCGGTATGACTAGCGGTGGGAACTACGAGCAGTACTTC. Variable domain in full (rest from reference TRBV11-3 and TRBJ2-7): EAGVVQSPRYKIIEKKQPVAFWCNPISGHNTLYWYLQNLGQGPELLIRYENEEAVDDSQLPKDRFSAERLKGVDSTLKIQPAELGDSAVYLCASSGMTSGGNYEQYFGPGTRLTVT.

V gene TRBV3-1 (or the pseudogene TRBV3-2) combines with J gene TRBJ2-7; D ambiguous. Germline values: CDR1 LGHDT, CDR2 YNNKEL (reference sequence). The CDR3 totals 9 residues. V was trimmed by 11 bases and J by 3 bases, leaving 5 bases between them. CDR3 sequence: CALYYEQYF. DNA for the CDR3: TGTGCCCTCTACTACGAGCAGTACTTC.

The CDR3 nucleotides are TGTGCCAGCAGCCAGTGGGACAGGACCTCCTACGAGCAGTACTTC. This sequence encodes CASSQWDRTSYEQYF. The V gene is TRBV7-2, the J gene TRBJ2-7; 8 bases are shared with TRBD1. The length of the CDR3 is 15 residues. J lost 0 bases, V lost 5 bases, and 6 bases had no gene match. Per the germline V gene, CDR1 is SGHTA and CDR2 is FQGNSA.

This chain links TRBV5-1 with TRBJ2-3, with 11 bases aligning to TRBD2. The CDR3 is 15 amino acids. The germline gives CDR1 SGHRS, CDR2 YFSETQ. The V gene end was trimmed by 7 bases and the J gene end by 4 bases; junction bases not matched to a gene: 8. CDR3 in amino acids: CASGLAGGPSDTQYF. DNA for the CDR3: TGCGCCAGCGGGTTAGCGGGAGGGCCCTCAGATACGCAGTATTTT.

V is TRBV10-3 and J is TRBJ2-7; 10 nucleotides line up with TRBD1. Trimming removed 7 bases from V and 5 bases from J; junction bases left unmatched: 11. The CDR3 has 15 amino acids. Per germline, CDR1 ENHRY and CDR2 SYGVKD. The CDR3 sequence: CAITEGDRGLHEQYF. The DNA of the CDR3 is TGTGCCATCACCGAGGGGGACAGGGGCCTCCACGAGCAGTACTTC.

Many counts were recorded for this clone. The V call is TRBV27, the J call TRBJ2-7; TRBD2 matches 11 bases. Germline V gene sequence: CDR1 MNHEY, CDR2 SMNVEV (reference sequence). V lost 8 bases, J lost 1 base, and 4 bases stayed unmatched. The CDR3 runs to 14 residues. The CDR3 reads CASLSGRGSYEQYF. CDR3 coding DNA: TGTGCCAGCCTTAGCGGGAGGGGGTCCTACGAGCAGTACTTC.

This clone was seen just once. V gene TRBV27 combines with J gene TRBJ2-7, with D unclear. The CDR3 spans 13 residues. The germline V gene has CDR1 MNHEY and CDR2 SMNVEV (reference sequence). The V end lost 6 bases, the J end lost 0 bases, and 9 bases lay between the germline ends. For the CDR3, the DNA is TGTGCCAGCAGCAACAGCAGCTCCTACGAGCAGTACTTC. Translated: CASSNSSSYEQYF.

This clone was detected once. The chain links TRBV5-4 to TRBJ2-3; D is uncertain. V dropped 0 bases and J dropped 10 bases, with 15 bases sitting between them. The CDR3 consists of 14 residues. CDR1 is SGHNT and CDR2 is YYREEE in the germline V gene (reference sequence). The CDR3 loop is CASSLVGRVTAQYF. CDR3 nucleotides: TGTGCCAGCAGCTTGGTGGGTAGGGTTACAGCGCAGTATTTT.

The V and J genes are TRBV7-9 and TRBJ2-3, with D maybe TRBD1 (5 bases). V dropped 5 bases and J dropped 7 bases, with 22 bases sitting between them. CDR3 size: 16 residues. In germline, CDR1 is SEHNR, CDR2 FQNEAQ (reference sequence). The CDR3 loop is CASSQLGVTVPHTQYF. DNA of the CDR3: TGTGCCAGCAGCCAATTAGGTGTGACAGTCCCTCATACGCAGTATTTT. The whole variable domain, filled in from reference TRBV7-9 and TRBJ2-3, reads DTGVSQNPRHKITKRGQNVTFRCDPISEHNRLYWYRQTLGQGPEFLTYFQNEAQLEKSRLLSDRFSAERPKGSFSTLEIQRTEQGDSAMYLCASSQLGVTVPHTQYFGPGTRLTVL.

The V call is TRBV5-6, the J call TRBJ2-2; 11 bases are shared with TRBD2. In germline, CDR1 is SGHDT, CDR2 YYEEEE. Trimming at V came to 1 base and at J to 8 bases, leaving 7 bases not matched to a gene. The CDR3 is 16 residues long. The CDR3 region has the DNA TGTGCCAGCAGCTTGTCCGAGCTAGCGGGAGGAGGGGAGCTGTTTTTT. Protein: CASSLSELAGGGELFF. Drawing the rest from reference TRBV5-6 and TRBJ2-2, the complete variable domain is DAGVTQSPTHLIKTRGQQVTLRCSPKSGHDTVSWYQQALGQGPQFIFQYYEEEERQRGNFPDRFSGHQFPNYSSELNVNALLLGDSALYLCASSLSELAGGGELFFGEGSRLTVL.

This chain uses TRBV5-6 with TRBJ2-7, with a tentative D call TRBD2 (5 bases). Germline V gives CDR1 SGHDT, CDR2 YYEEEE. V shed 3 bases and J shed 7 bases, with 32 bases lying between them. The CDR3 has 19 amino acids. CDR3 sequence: CASSSELVPAPYQSREQYF. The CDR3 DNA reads TGTGCCAGCAGCTCCGAACTAGTTCCGGCACCGTACCAATCGAGAGAGCAGTACTTC.

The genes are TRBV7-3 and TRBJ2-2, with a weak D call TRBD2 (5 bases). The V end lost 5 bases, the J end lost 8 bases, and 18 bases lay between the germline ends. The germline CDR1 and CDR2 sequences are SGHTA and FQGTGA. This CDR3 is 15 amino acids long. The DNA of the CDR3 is TGTGCCAGCAGCCCCCGGGGTTTGGGCTTGGGGGAGCTGTTTTTT. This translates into CASSPRGLGLGELFF.

CDR3 DNA sequence: TGCGCCAGCAGCCAAGAAGTCACTTTGAATGAGCAGTTCTTC. As protein: CASSQEVTLNEQFF. The chain joins TRBV4-3 to TRBJ2-1; D remains unclear. Trimming removed 0 bases at V and 7 bases at J, with 10 bases between. In germline, CDR1 is LGHNA, CDR2 YSLEER. The CDR3 extends over 14 amino acids.

The CDR3 loop is CASRETSGNYNEQFF. DNA of the CDR3: TGTGCCAGCAGGGAGACTAGCGGGAACTACAATGAGCAGTTCTTC. This chain connects TRBV2 to TRBJ2-1, with 11 bases matching TRBD2. The germline V gene encodes CDR1 SNHLY and CDR2 FYNNEI. V shed 6 bases, J shed 3 bases, and the junction held 4 bases outside the gene matches. CDR3 length equals 15 residues.

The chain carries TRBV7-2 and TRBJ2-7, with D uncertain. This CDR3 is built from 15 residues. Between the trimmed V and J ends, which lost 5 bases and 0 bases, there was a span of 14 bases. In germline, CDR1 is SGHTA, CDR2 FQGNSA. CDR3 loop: CASSPERLSSYEQYF. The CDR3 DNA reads TGTGCCAGCAGCCCGGAGAGACTTAGCTCCTACGAGCAGTACTTC.

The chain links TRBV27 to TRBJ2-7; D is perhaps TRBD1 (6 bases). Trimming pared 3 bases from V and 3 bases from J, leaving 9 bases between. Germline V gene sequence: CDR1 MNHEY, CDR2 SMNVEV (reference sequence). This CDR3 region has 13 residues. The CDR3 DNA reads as TGTGCCAGCAGTTTCGAGACAGGCTACGAGCAGTACTTC. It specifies CASSFETGYEQYF.

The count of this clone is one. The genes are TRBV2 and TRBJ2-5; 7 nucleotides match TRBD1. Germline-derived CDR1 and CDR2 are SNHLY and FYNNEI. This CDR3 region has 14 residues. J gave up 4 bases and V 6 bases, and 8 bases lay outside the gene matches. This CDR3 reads CASRARQGLETQYF. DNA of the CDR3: TGTGCCAGCAGGGCGCGACAGGGTCTAGAGACCCAGTACTTC.

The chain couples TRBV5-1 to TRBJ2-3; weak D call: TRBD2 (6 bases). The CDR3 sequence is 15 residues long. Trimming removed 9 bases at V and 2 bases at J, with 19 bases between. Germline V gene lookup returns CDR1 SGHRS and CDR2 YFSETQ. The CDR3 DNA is TGCGCCACCCAAAGGGGACTCGCCCCCACAGATACGCAGTATTTT. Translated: CATQRGLAPTDTQYF.

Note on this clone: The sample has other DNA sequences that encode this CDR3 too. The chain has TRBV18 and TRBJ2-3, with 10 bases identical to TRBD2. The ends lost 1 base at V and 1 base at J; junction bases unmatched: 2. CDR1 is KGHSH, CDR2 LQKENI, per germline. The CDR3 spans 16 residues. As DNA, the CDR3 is TGTGCCAGCTCACCACTTGGACTAGCGGGCACAGATACGCAGTATTTT. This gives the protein CASSPLGLAGTDTQYF.

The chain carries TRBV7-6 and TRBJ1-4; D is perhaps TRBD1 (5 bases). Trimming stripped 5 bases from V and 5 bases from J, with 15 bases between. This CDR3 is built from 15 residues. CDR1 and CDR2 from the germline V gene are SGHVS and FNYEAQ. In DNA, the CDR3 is TGTGCCAGCAGCCCCAAATGGGGGGAAAATGAAAAACTGTTTTTT. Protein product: CASSPKWGENEKLFF.

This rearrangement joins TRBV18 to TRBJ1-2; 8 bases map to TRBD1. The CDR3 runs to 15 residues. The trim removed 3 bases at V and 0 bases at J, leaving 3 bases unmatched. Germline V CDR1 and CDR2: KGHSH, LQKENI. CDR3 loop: CASSPQGAANYGYTF. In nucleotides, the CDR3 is TGTGCCAGCTCACCTCAGGGGGCGGCTAACTATGGCTACACCTTC. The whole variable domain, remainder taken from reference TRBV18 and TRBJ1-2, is NAGVMQNPRHLVRRRGQEARLRCSPMKGHSHVYWYRQLPEEGLKFMVYLQKENIIDESGMPKERFSAEFPKEGPSILRIQQVVRGDSAAYFCASSPQGAANYGYTFGSGTRLTVV.

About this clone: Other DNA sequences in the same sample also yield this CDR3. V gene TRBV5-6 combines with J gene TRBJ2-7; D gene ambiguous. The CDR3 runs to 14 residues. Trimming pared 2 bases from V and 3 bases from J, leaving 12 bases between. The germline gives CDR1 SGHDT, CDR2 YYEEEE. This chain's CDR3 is CASSFNNGNYEQYF. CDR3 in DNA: TGTGCCAGCAGCTTTAATAATGGAAACTACGAGCAGTACTTC.

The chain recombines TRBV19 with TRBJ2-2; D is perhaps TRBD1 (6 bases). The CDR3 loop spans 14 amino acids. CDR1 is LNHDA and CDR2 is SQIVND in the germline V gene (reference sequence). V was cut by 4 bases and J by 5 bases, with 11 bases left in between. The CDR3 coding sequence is TGTGCCAGTAGTACCGGGACACAAACCGGGGAGCTGTTTTTT. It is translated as CASSTGTQTGELFF.

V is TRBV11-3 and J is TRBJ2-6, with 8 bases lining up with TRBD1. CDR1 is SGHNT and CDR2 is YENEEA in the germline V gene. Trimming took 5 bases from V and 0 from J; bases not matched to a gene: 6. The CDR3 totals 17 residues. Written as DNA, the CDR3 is TGTGCCAGCAGCCCCGGACAGGGTCGCTCTGGGGCCAACGTCCTGACTTTC. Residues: CASSPGQGRSGANVLTF.

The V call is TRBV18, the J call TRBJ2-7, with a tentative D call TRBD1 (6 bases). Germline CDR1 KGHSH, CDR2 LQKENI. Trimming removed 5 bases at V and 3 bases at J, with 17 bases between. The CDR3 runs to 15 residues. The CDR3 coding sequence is TGTGCCAGCTCAGCACGGACAGATTTGGACTACGAGCAGTACTTC. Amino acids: CASSARTDLDYEQYF.

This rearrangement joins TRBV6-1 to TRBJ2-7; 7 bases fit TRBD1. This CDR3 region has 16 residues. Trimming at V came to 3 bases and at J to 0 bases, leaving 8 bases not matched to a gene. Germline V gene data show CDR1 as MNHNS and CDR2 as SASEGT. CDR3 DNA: TGTGCCAGCAGTGAGGGACCCGGGACAGCCTCCTACGAGCAGTACTTC. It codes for CASSEGPGTASYEQYF.

Here the CDR3 reads CASSLRPPDSSSGNTIYF. DNA for the CDR3: TGTGCCAGCAGCCTTAGGCCACCGGACAGCAGCTCTGGAAACACCATATATTTT. The chain is built from TRBV9 and TRBJ1-3; D may be TRBD1 (6 bases). The length of the CDR3 is 18 residues. Trimming removed 4 bases at V and 0 bases at J, with 20 bases between. The V gene's germline CDR1 is SGDLS and CDR2 YYNGEE.

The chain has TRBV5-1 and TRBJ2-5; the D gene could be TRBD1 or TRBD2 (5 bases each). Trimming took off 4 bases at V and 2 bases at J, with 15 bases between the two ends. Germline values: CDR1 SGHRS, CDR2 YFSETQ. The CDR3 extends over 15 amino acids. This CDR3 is CASSPEGITQETQYF. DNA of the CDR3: TGCGCCAGCAGCCCTGAGGGGATTACGCAAGAGACCCAGTACTTC.

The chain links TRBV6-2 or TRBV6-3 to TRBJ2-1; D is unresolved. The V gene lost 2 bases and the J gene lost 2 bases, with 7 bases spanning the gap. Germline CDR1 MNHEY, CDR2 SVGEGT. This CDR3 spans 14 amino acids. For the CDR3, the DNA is TGTGCCAGCAGTTACGCCTACCCCTACAATGAGCAGTTCTTC. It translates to CASSYAYPYNEQFF.